This paragraph covers one T cell receptor beta chain sequence. Its antigen is still unknown. Per-base qualities were not stored, and no clone one base away is much larger. Here V drops 7 bases and J drops 2 bases, and the junction holds 10 bases not matched to any gene. Inclusive of the bounding cysteine and phenylalanine, the CDR3 is 17 residues long. Left in the record is the CDR3 DNA by itself, 51 bases read in frame from the first base. CDR1 and CDR2 were assigned from the germline V gene (reference sequence) as SEHNR and FQNEAQ. The data were produced on an Illumina HiSeq 2500. TCR beta libraries were prepared by quantitative 5'-RACE with molecular barcodes. As for how the authors treated the data: To identify disease-linked TCR variants, a new computational method was used, one built on a probabilistic model of VDJ rearrangement. In-frame beta chains were kept once TCRdb had trimmed the public reads at Q25 with fastp and called clones with MiXCR. Rows with one shared CDR3 protein collapse into an entry with the most common genes and DNA. The V and J calls reflect TCRdb's pipeline rather than the authors' work. This sample is represented by almost 250,000 distinct CDR3 sequences; roughly a third of them were singletons. About 4% of the sample is held by the ten biggest clonotypes.

This sample is drawn from a study of CD8 T cells in ankylosing spondylitis (dated by TCRdb to the late 2010s). Concerning the study at large: The study profiled T cell receptor beta repertoires in healthy donors and ankylosing spondylitis patients to find disease-linked TCR variants. Samples of peripheral blood were taken, and for ankylosing spondylitis patients, synovial fluid was collected as well. The full study cohort comprised approximately 23 ankylosing spondylitis patients and 85 to 120 healthy donors.

The paper's findings and limits, for the study overall: The disease-linked clones were reported as significantly enriched in matched synovial fluid samples from ankylosing spondylitis patients. The disease-linked clones showed a CD8+ phenotype and occurred at relatively low frequencies in peripheral blood. A TCR beta motif of fewer than 10 highly homologous amino acid variants appeared characteristic of blood from ankylosing spondylitis patients. Some TCR beta motif variants had previously been reported in synovial fluid and blood of reactive arthritis patients, which suggested common disease-initiation mechanisms.

Recombination joined TRBV7-9 with TRBJ2-2, and TRBD2 aligns with 10 junction nucleotides. Sequencing was carried out using blood, either unsorted or a sorted T cell fraction (not recorded which). The receptor was isolated from a male donor with ankylosing spondylitis or in good health (not recorded which). The CDR3 region has the sequence CASTSVAGGHNTGELFF. The sequence in DNA is TGTGCCAGCACCTCGGTAGCGGGGGGCCATAACACCGGGGAGCTGTTTTTT.